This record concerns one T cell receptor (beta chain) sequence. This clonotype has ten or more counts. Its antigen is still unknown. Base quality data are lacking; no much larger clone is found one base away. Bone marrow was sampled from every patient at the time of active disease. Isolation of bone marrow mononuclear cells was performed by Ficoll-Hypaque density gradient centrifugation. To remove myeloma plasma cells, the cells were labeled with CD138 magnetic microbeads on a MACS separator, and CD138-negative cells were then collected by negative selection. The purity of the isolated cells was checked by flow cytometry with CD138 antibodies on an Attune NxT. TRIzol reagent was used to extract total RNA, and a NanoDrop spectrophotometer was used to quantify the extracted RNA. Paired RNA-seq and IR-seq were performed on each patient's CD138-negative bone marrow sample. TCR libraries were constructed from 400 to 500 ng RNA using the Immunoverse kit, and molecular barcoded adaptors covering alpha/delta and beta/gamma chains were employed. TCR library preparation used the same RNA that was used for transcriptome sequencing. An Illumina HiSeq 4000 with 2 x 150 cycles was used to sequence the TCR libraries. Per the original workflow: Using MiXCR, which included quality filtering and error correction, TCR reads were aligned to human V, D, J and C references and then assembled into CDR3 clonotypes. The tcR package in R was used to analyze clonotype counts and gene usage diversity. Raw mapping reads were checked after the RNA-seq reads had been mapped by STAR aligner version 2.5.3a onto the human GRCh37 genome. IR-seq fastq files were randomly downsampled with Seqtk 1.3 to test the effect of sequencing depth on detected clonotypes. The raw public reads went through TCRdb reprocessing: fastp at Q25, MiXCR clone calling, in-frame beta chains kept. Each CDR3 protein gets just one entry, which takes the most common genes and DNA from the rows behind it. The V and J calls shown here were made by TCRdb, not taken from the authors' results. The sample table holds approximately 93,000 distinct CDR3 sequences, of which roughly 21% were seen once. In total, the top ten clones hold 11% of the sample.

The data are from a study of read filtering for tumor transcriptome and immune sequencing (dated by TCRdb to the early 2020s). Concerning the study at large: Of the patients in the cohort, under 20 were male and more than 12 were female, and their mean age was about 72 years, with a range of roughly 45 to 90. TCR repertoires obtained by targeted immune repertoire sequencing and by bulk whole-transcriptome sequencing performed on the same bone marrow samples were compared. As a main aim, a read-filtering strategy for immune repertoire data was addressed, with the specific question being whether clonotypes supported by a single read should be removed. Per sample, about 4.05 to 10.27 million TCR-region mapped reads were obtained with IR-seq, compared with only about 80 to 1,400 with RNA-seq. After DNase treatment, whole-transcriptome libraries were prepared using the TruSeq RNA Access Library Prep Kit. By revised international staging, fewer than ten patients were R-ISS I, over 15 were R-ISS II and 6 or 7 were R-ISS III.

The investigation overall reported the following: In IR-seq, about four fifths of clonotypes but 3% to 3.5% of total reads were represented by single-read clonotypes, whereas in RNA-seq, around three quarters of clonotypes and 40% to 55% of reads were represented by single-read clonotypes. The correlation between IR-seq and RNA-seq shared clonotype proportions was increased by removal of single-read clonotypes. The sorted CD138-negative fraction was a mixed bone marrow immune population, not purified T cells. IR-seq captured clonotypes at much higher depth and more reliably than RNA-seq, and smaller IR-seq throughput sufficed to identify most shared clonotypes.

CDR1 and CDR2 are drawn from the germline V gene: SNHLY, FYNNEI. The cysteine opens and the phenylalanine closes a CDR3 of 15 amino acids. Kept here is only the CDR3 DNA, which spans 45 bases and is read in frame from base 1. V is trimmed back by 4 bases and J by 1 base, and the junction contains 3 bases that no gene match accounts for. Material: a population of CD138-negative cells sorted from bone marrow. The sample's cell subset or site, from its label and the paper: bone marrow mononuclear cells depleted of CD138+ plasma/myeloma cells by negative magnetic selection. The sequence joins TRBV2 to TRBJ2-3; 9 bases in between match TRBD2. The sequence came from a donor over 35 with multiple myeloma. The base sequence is TGTGCCAGCAGTGCCAGACTAGCGGGCACAGATACGCAGTATTTT. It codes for CASSARLAGTDTQYF.